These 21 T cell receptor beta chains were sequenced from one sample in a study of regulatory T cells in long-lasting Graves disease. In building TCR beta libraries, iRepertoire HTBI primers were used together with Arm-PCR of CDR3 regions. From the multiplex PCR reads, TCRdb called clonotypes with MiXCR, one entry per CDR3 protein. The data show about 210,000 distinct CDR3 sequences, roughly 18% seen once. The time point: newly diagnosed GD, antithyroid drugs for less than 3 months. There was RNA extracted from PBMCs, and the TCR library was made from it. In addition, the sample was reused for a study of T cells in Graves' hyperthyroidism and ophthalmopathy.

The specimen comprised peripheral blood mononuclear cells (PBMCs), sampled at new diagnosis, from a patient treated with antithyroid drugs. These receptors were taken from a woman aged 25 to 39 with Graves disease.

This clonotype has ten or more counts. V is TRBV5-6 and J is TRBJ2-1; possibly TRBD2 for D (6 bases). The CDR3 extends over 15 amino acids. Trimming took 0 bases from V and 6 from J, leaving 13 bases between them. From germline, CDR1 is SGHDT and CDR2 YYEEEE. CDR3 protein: CASSLAAGTINEQFF. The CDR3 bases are TGTGCCAGCAGCTTGGCGGCGGGGACGATCAATGAGCAGTTCTTC. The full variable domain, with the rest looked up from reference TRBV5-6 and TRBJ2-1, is DAGVTQSPTHLIKTRGQQVTLRCSPKSGHDTVSWYQQALGQGPQFIFQYYEEEERQRGNFPDRFSGHQFPNYSSELNVNALLLGDSALYLCASSLAAGTINEQFFGPGTRLTVL.

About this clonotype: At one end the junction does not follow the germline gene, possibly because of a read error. The CDR3 DNA reads as TGTGCCAGCAGCCCGCGGATGCCCGAAGGGGGAAAACCGTTTTTT. It specifies CASSPRMPEGGKPFF. This chain links TRBV2 with TRBJ1-4; weak D call: TRBD1 (6 bases). The germline gives CDR1 SNHLY, CDR2 FYNNEI. This CDR3 has 15 residues.

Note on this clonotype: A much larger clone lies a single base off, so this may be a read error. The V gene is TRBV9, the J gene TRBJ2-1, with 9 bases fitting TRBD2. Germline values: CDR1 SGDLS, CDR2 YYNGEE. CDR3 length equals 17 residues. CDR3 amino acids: CASGVAGASGAYNEQFF. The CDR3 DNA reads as TGTGCCAGCGGCGTAGCTGGGGCTAGCGGGGCCTACAATGAGCAGTTCTTC.

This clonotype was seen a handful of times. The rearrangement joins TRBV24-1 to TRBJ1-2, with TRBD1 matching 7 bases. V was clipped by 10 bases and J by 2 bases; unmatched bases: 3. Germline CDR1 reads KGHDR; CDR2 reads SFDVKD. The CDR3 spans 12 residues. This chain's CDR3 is CATQGQNYGYTF. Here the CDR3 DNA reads TGTGCCACTCAGGGACAGAACTATGGCTACACCTTC.

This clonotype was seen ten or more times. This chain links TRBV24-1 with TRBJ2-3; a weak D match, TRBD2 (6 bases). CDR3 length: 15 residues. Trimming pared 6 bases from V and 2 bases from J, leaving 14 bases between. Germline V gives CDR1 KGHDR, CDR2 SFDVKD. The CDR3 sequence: CATSREEGLTDTQYF. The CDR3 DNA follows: TGTGCCACCAGTAGGGAGGAGGGCCTCACAGATACGCAGTATTTT.

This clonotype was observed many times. CDR3 sequence reads: CASSQGRGQVGETQYF. CDR3 DNA: TGCGCCAGCAGCCAAGGTCGGGGACAGGTAGGGGAGACCCAGTACTTC. The chain has TRBV4-1 and TRBJ2-5; 8 positions match TRBD1. The V gene end was trimmed by 1 base and the J gene end by 5 bases; junction bases not matched to a gene: 9. CDR1 and CDR2 (germline): MGHRA, YSYEKL. This CDR3 is 16 amino acids long.

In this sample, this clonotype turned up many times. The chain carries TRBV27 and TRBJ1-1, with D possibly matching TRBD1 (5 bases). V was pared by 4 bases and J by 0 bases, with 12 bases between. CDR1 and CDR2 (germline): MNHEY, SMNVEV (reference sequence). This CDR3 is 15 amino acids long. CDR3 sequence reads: CASSSVEGLNTEAFF. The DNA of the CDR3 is TGTGCCAGCAGTTCCGTAGAGGGACTGAACACTGAAGCTTTCTTT.

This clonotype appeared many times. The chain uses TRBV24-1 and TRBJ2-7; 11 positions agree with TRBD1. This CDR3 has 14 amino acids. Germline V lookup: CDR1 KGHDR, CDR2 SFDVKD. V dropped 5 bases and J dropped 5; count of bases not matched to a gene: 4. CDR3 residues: CATSGTGGRNEQYF. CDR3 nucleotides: TGTGCCACCAGTGGGACAGGGGGCAGGAACGAGCAGTACTTC.

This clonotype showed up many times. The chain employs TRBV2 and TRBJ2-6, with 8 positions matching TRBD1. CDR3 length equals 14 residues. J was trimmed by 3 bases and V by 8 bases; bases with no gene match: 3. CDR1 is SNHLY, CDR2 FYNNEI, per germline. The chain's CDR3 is CASQGARGANVLTF. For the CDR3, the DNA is TGTGCCAGCCAGGGGGCGCGTGGGGCCAACGTCCTGACTTTC.

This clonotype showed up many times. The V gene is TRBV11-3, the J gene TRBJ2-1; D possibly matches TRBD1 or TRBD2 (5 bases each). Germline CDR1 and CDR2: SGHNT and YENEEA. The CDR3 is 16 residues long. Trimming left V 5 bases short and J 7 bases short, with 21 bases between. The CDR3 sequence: CASSPPSRGRKNEQFF. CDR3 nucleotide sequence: TGTGCCAGCAGCCCCCCGAGCCGGGGCCGGAAAAATGAGCAGTTCTTC. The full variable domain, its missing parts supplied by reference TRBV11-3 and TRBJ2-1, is EAGVVQSPRYKIIEKKQPVAFWCNPISGHNTLYWYLQNLGQGPELLIRYENEEAVDDSQLPKDRFSAERLKGVDSTLKIQPAELGDSAVYLCASSPPSRGRKNEQFFGPGTRLTVL.

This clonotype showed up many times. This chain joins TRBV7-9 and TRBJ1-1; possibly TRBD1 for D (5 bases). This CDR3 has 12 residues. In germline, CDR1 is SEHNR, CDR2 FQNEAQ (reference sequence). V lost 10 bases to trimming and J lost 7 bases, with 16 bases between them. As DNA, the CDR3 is TGTGCCACTAACAGGAGGAACGGTGAAGCTTTCTTT. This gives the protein CATNRRNGEAFF.

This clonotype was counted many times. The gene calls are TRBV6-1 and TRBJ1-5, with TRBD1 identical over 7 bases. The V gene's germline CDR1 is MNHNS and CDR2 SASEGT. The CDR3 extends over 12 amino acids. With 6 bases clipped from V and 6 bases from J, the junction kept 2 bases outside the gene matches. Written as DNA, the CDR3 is TGTGCCAGCAGCTCAGGGGGTCAGCCCCAGCATTTT. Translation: CASSSGGQPQHF.

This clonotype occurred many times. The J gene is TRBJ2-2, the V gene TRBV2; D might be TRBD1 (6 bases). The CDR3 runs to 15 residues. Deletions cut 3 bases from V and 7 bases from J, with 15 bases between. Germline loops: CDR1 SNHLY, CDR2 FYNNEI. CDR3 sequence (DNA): TGTGCCAGCAGTGAGGCCTGGACAGACGGCGGGGAGCTGTTTTTT. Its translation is CASSEAWTDGGELFF.

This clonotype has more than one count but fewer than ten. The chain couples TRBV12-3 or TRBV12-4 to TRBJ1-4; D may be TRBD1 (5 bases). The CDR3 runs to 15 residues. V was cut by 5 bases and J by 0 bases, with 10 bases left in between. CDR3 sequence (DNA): TGTGCCAGCAGTGGGGGGGGTTCAACTAATGAAAAACTGTTTTTT. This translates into CASSGGGSTNEKLFF.

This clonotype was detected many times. CDR3 DNA sequence: TGTGCCAGCAGCTTTGTCCTCCGGGGCAATCAGCCCCAGCATTTT. Its protein product is CASSFVLRGNQPQHF. The rearrangement joins TRBV2 to TRBJ1-5; no definite D call. Germline V gene sequence: CDR1 SNHLY, CDR2 FYNNEI. V was trimmed by 6 bases and J by 2 bases, leaving 14 bases between them. The CDR3 has 15 residues.

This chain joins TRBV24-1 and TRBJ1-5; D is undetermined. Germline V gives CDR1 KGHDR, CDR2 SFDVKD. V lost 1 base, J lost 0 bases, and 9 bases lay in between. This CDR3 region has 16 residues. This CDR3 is CATSDLGRNSNQPQHF. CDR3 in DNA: TGTGCCACCAGTGATTTAGGACGGAATAGCAATCAGCCCCAGCATTTT.

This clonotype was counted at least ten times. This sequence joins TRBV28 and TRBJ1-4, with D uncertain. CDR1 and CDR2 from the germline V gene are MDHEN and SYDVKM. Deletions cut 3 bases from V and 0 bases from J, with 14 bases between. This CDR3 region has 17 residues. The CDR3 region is CASSLMLQATTNEKLFF. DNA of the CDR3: TGTGCCAGCAGTTTGATGTTGCAGGCTACAACTAATGAAAAACTGTTTTTT.

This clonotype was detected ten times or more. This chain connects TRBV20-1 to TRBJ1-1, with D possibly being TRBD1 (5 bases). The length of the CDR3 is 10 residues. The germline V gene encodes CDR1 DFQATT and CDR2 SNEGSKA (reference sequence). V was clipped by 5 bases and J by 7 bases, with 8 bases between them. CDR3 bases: TGCAGTGCTTTGGACAATGAAGCTTTCTTT. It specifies CSALDNEAFF.

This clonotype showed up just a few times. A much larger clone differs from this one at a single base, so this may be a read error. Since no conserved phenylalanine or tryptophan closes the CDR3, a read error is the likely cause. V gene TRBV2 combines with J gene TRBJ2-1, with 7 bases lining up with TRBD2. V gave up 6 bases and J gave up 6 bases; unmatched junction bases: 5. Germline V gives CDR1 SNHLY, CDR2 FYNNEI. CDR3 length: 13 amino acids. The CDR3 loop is CASRIRLANEQFL. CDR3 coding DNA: TGTGCCAGCAGAATCCGACTAGCCAATGAGCAGTTCCTC.

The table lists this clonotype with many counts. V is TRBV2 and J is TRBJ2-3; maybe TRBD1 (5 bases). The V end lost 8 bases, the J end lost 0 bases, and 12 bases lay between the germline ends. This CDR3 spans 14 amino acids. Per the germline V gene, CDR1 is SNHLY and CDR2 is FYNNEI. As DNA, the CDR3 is TGTGCCAGCTCAGTGGGGCTGAGCACAGATACGCAGTATTTT. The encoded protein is CASSVGLSTDTQYF.

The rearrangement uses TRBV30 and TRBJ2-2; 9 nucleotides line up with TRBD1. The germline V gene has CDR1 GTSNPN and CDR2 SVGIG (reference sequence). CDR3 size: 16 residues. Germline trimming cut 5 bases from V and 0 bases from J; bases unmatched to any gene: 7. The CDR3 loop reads CAWDPGQGSNTGELFF. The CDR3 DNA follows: TGTGCCTGGGACCCGGGACAGGGATCGAACACCGGGGAGCTGTTTTTT.